This T cell receptor beta chain was documented in a study of blood T cell repertoires in COVID-19. As for the study in general: Some COVID-19 samples were acute and others convalescent; all came from the United States, Italy and Spain.

This CDR3 comprises 16 residues. The germline CDR1 and CDR2 sequences are KGHDR and SFDVKD. V shed 3 bases, J shed 0 bases, and the junction held 4 bases outside the gene matches. Original processing notes: The assay estimated nucleated cells by amplifying reference gene primers. Clones were read by immunoSEQ multiplex PCR, and TCRdb kept only the in-frame ones, dropping some. The V and J calls and the clone size are those of that table, but D and trimming were determined from the DNA. The table has 150,000 to 180,000 clones, 80% to 90% seen once. Material for sequencing was peripheral blood. This receptor was taken from a woman in her fifties or sixties with acute or convalescent COVID-19. The chain combines TRBV24-1 with TRBJ2-3; 8 positions agree with TRBD1. The CDR3 coding sequence is TGTGCCACCAGTGATCCCGGGACAGGAAGCACAGATACGCAGTATTTT. Its protein is CATSDPGTGSTDTQYF.